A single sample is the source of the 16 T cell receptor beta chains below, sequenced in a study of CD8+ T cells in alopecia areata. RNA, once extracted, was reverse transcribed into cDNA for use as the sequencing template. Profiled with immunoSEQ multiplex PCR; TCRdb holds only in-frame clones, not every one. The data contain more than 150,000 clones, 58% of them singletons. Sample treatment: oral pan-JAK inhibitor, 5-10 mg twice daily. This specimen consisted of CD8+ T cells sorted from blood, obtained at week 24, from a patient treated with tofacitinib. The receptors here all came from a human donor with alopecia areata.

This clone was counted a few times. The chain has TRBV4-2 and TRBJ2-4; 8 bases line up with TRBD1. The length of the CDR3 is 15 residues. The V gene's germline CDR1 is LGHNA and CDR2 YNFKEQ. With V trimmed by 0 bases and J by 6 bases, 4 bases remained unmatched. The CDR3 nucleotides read TGTGCCAGCAGCCAAGACAGGGGGCTGGGAAACATTCAGTACTTC. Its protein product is CASSQDRGLGNIQYF.

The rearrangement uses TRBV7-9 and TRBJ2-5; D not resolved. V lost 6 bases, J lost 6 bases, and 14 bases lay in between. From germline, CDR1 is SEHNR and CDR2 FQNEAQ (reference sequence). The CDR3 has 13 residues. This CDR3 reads CASRSGRLKTQYF. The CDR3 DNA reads TGTGCCAGCAGGTCCGGAAGGTTGAAGACCCAGTACTTC.

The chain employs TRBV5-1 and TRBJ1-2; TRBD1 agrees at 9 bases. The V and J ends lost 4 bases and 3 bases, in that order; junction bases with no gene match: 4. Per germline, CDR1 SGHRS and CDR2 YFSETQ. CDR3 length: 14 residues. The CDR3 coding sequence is TGCGCCAGCAGCCCCCGGACAGGGGACTATGGCTACACCTTC. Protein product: CASSPRTGDYGYTF. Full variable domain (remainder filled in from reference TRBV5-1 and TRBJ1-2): KAGVTQTPRYLIKTRGQQVTLSCSPISGHRSVSWYQQTPGQGLQFLFEYFSETQRNKGNFPGRFSGRQFSNSRSEMNVSTLELGDSALYLCASSPRTGDYGYTFGSGTRLTVV.

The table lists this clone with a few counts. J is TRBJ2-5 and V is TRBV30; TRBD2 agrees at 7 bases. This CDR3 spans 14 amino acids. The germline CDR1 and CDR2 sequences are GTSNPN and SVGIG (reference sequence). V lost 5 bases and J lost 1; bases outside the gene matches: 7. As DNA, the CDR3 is TGTGCCTGGGGGGAGGGAGGGTTCCAAGAGACCCAGTACTTC. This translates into CAWGEGGFQETQYF.

DNA of the CDR3: TGCGCCAGCAGCCAAGACCGGGGTTCCTACGAGCAGTACTTC. It translates to CASSQDRGSYEQYF. The genes are TRBV4-1 and TRBJ2-7; D may be TRBD2 (5 bases). The V gene's germline CDR1 is MGHRA and CDR2 YSYEKL. With 0 bases removed from V and 1 base from J, the gap between germline ends came to 7 bases. The CDR3 contains 14 residues.

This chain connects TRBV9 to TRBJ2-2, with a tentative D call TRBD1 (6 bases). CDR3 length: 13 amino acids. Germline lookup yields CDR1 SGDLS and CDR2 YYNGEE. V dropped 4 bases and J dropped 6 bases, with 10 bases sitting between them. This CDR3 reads CASSPRGSGELFF. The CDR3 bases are TGTGCCAGCAGCCCGAGGGGGTCCGGGGAGCTGTTTTTT.

CDR3 DNA: TGTGCCAGTAGTATGCGGTCCGGGGAGCTGTTTTTT. Its translation is CASSMRSGELFF. The genes are TRBV19 and TRBJ2-2; D unresolved. Trimming pared 3 bases from V and 6 bases from J, leaving 5 bases between. Per the germline V gene, CDR1 is LNHDA and CDR2 is SQIVND (reference sequence). The CDR3 is made up of 12 amino acids.

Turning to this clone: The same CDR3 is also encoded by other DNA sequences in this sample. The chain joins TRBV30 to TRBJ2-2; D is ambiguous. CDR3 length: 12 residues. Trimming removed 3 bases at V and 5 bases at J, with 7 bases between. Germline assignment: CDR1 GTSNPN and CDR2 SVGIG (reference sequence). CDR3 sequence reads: CAWSRGTGELFF. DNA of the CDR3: TGTGCCTGGAGCCGTGGGACCGGGGAGCTGTTTTTT.

The CDR3 DNA sequence: TGCGCCAGCAGCGAGGACAGGGTACAAGAGACCCAGTACTTC. This gives the protein CASSEDRVQETQYF. This chain connects TRBV5-1 to TRBJ2-5; 8 positions match TRBD1. Losses at the gene ends were 4 bases for V and 2 bases for J; bases not matched to a gene: 4. CDR1 and CDR2 from the germline V gene are SGHRS and YFSETQ. The CDR3 length is 14 residues.

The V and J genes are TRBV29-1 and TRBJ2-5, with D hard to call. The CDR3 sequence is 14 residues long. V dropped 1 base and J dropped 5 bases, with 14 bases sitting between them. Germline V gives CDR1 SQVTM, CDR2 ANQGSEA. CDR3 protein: CSVEGAPSGETQYF. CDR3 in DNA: TGCAGCGTTGAAGGGGCCCCCTCGGGCGAGACCCAGTACTTC.

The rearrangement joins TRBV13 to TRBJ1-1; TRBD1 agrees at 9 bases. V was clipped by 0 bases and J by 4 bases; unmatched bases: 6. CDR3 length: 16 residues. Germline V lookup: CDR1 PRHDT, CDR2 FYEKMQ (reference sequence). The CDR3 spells CASSLGQGAAITEAFF. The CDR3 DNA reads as TGTGCCAGCAGCTTAGGACAGGGGGCTGCGATCACTGAAGCTTTCTTT.

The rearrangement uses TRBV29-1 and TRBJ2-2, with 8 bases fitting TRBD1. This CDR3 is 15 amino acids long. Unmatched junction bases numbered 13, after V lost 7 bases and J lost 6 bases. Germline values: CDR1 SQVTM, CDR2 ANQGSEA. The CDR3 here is CSAVGVSRGPGELFF. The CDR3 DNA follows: TGCAGCGCCGTGGGAGTGAGCAGGGGGCCCGGGGAGCTGTTTTTT.

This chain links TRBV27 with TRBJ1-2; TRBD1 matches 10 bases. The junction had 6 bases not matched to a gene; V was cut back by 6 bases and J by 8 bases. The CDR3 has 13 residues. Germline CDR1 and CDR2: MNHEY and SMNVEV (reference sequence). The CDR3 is CASSRGTGVGYTF. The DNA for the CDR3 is TGTGCCAGCAGCCGAGGGACAGGGGTCGGCTACACCTTC.

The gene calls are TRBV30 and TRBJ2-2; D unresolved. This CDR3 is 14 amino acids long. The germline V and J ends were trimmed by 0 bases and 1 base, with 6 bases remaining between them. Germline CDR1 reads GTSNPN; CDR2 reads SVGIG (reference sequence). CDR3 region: CAWSVGMNTGELFF. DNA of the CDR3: TGTGCCTGGAGTGTAGGGATGAACACCGGGGAGCTGTTTTTT. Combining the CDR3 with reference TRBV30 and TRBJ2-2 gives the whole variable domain SQTIHQWPATLVQPVGSPLSLECTVEGTSNPNLYWYRQAAGRGLQLLFYSVGIGQISSEVPQNLSASRPQDRQFILSSKKLLLSDSGFYLCAWSVGMNTGELFFGEGSRLTVL.

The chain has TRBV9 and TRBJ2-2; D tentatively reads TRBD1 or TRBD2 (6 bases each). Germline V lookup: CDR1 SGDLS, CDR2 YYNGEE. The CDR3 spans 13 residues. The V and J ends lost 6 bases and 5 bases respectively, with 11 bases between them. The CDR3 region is CASTGASTGELFF. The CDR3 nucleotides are TGTGCCAGCACGGGGGCCAGTACCGGGGAGCTGTTTTTT.

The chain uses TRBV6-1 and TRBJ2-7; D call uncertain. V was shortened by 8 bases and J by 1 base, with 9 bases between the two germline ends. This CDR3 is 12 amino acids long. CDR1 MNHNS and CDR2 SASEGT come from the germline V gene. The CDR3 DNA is TGTGCCAGCGCGGCAGGATCCTACGAGCAGTACTTC. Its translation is CASAAGSYEQYF.